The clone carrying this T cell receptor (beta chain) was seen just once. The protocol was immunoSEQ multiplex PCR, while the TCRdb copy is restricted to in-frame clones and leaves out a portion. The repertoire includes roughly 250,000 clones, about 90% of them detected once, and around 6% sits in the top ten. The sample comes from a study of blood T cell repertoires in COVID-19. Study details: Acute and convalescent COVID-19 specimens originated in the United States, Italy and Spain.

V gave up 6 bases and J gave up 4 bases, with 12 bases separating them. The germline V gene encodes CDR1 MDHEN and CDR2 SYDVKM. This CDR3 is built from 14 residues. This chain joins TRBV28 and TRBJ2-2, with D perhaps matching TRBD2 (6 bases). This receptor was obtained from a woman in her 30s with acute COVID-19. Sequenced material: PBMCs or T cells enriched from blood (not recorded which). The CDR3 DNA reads TGTGCCAGCAGATTAGCGGAGGTCACCGGGGAGCTGTTTTTT. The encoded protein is CASRLAEVTGELFF.